The T cell receptor beta chain described here comes from a study of T cell responses to AZD1222 COVID-19 vaccine. Method: immunoSEQ multiplex PCR; TCRdb's copy keeps in-frame clones and lacks some. The repertoire has some 150,000 clones, 93% of them found once; the top ten carry over 0.7%. Germline V gives CDR1 LGHNA, CDR2 YSLEER. The CDR3 totals 14 residues. Deletions cut 0 bases from V and 3 bases from J, with 8 bases between. The clonotype comes from an adult in good health. The rearrangement joins TRBV4-3 to TRBJ1-1; D may be TRBD1 (5 bases). This material consisted of peripheral blood, taken on day 0 of AZD1222 vaccination. As DNA, the CDR3 is TGCGCCAGCAGCCAAGATCCCAGGGACACTGAAGCTTTCTTT. Protein sequence: CASSQDPRDTEAFF.